Below are 27 T cell receptor beta chains sequenced from a single sample in a study of blood T cells in healthy people across ages. Then a second PCR, running about 6 to 11 cycles, was carried out with a sample-barcoded 5' primer and a J-beta primer mix. TCRdb re-called the 5' RACE reads through MiXCR, storing one row per CDR3 protein. The sample contains 500,000 to 550,000 distinct CDR3 sequences, less than 25% of which appear only once. A further study also used this sample, focusing on T cells of mothers and their children.

Source material: blood. These receptors were taken from a boy aged 5-17 years in good health.

This clonotype was seen a few times. The chain carries TRBV10-3 and TRBJ2-2; unclear D gene. Germline CDR1 reads ENHRY; CDR2 reads SYGVKD. V shed 8 bases and J shed 1 base, with 8 bases lying between them. The CDR3 is 13 amino acids. The CDR3 sequence is CAILTWNTGELFF. The DNA for the CDR3 is TGTGCCATCCTGACTTGGAACACCGGGGAGCTGTTTTTT.

This clonotype has only a few counts. V gene TRBV7-6 combines with J gene TRBJ2-7; 9 bases line up with TRBD1. The CDR3 runs to 16 residues. J was trimmed by 3 bases and V by 2 bases; bases with no gene match: 8. The germline V gene encodes CDR1 SGHVS and CDR2 FNYEAQ. The CDR3: CASSLNLGTGYYEQYF. The CDR3 bases are TGTGCCAGCAGCTTAAACCTCGGGACAGGGTACTACGAGCAGTACTTC.

This chain uses TRBV6-5 with TRBJ2-5, with a tentative D call TRBD1 (5 bases). The CDR3 consists of 12 residues. CDR1 is MNHEY and CDR2 is SVGAGI in the germline V gene. Trimming removed 9 bases at V and 0 bases at J, with 8 bases between. In nucleotides, the CDR3 is TGTGCCAGTTGGACATACCAAGAGACCCAGTACTTC. This sequence encodes CASWTYQETQYF.

The V and J genes are TRBV18 and TRBJ1-2, with D maybe TRBD1 (5 bases). V lost 4 bases and J lost 8, with 17 bases in between. The V gene's germline CDR1 is KGHSH and CDR2 LQKENI. This CDR3 has 14 residues. The DNA for the CDR3 is TGTGCCAGCTCACTCCGAGGAGGGGAGGAAGGCTACACCTTC. Protein: CASSLRGGEEGYTF. Filled out from reference TRBV18 and TRBJ1-2, the complete variable domain reads NAGVMQNPRHLVRRRGQEARLRCSPMKGHSHVYWYRQLPEEGLKFMVYLQKENIIDESGMPKERFSAEFPKEGPSILRIQQVVRGDSAAYFCASSLRGGEEGYTFGSGTRLTVV.

The sample holds many counts of this clonotype. The V and J genes are TRBV7-9 and TRBJ1-1, with no clear D. The V and J ends lost 3 bases and 2 bases respectively, with 10 bases between them. Germline CDR1 reads SEHNR; CDR2 reads FQNEAQ (reference sequence). This CDR3 is 14 amino acids long. The CDR3 loop is CASSLQAYNTEAFF. The CDR3, as DNA: TGTGCCAGCAGCTTGCAAGCGTATAACACTGAAGCTTTCTTT.

This clonotype is a singleton in its sample. The rearrangement uses TRBV28 and TRBJ2-1; D remains unclear. The CDR3 consists of 17 residues. V shed 5 bases and J shed 0 bases, with 17 bases lying between them. Germline loops: CDR1 MDHEN, CDR2 SYDVKM. The CDR3 sequence: CASSRSRVTSSYNEQFF. For the CDR3, the DNA is TGTGCCAGCAGTCGTTCTAGGGTGACAAGCTCCTACAATGAGCAGTTCTTC.

The rearrangement links TRBV9 to TRBJ1-2; D is unclear. The germline V gene has CDR1 SGDLS and CDR2 YYNGEE. CDR3 length: 14 amino acids. V lost 2 bases and J lost 4, with 12 bases in between. The CDR3, as DNA: TGTGCCAGCAGCGTCGGGAACCCGGCCTATGGCTACACCTTC. Amino acids: CASSVGNPAYGYTF.

This clonotype was recorded a few times. The chain recombines TRBV7-8 with TRBJ2-7; 7 bases agree with TRBD2. V trimming: 8 bases; J trimming: 2 bases; junction bases outside the gene matches: 12. Germline V gives CDR1 SGHVS, CDR2 FQNEAQ. The CDR3 is 15 residues long. The CDR3 DNA reads TGTGCCAGCTACACTCCGGGGACTACCCCCTACGAGCAGTACTTC. The encoded protein is CASYTPGTTPYEQYF. The whole variable domain, remainder taken from reference TRBV7-8 and TRBJ2-7, is GAGVSQSPRYKVAKRGQDVALRCDPISGHVSLFWYQQALGQGPEFLTYFQNEAQLDKSGLPSDRFFAERPEGSVSTLKIQRTQQEDSAVYLCASYTPGTTPYEQYFGPGTRLTVT.

This clonotype was observed a handful of times. As the CDR3 is not closed by the conserved phenylalanine or tryptophan, this likely results from a read error. CDR3 amino acids: CASSLRGSGANVLTL. CDR3 nucleotide sequence: TGTGCCAGCAGCTTGCGGGGCTCTGGGGCCAACGTCCTGACTCTC. V gene TRBV7-9 combines with J gene TRBJ2-6, with D tentatively TRBD2 (6 bases). CDR3 length: 15 amino acids. Germline lookup yields CDR1 SEHNR and CDR2 FQNEAQ (reference sequence). The ends were cut back, 3 bases at V and 0 bases at J, with 6 bases in the middle.

This clonotype was counted many times. The chain uses TRBV5-5 and TRBJ2-5; TRBD2 matches 7 bases. V was pared by 2 bases and J by 2 bases, with 3 bases of the junction left unmatched. Germline lookup yields CDR1 SGHKS and CDR2 YYEKEE (reference sequence). This CDR3 has 14 residues. DNA for the CDR3: TGTGCCAGCAGCTTTGCGCGGGAGCAAGAGACCCAGTACTTC. This translates into CASSFAREQETQYF. Variable domain in full (rest from reference TRBV5-5 and TRBJ2-5): DAGVTQSPTHLIKTRGQQVTLRCSPISGHKSVSWYQQVLGQGPQFIFQYYEKEERGRGNFPDRFSARQFPNYSSELNVNALLLGDSALYLCASSFAREQETQYFGPGTRLLVL.

The gene calls are TRBV29-1 and TRBJ2-1, with D perhaps matching TRBD2 (5 bases). CDR3 size: 15 residues. CDR1 and CDR2 (germline): SQVTM, ANQGSEA. V lost 2 bases and J lost 5, with 16 bases in between. CDR3 residues: CSVELVSRRDNEQFF. CDR3 nucleotides: TGCAGCGTTGAATTAGTATCTAGGCGGGACAATGAGCAGTTCTTC.

V is TRBV21-1 and J is TRBJ2-1; the listed D gene, TRBD2, was not tested against the DNA. The better agreement between TRBJ2-7 and the DNA end casts doubt on the J call. TRBV21-1 is a documented pseudogene. This CDR3 region has 17 residues. The CDR3 nucleotides are TGTGCCAGCATACAGCGGGGGGCCAGGGTTAACTCCTACGAGCAGTACTTC. Protein product: CASIQRGARVNSYEQYF.

The chain employs TRBV20-1 and TRBJ2-3, with D uncertain. The CDR3 has 13 amino acids. The V end was cut by 3 bases, the J end by 6 bases, with 13 bases between. CDR1 and CDR2 (germline): DFQATT, SNEGSKA (reference sequence). CDR3 protein: CSASVISRDTQYF. The CDR3 DNA reads TGCAGTGCTAGTGTCATCTCCCGGGATACGCAGTATTTT.

This clonotype has a handful of counts. This chain's CDR3 is CASSLQGPTDTQYF. CDR3 coding DNA: TGTGCCAGCAGTTTACAGGGACCCACAGATACGCAGTATTTT. This chain joins TRBV28 and TRBJ2-3; D may be TRBD1 or TRBD2 (5 bases each). CDR3 length equals 14 residues. With 2 bases removed from V and 2 bases from J, the gap between germline ends came to 8 bases. Germline V gene sequence: CDR1 MDHEN, CDR2 SYDVKM.

Only a few counts were recorded for this clonotype. The rearrangement links TRBV5-1 to TRBJ1-1; D gene unclear. The CDR3 runs 13 residues. The germline V gene has CDR1 SGHRS and CDR2 YFSETQ. V lost 5 bases, J lost 6 bases, and 14 bases lay in between. The CDR3 sequence is CASSRLNDPEAFF. The CDR3, as DNA: TGCGCCAGCAGTCGTCTGAATGATCCTGAAGCTTTCTTT.

This clonotype was seen once. This chain connects TRBV28 to TRBJ2-4; TRBD1 agrees at 9 bases. This CDR3 region has 17 residues. Germline V gene lookup returns CDR1 MDHEN and CDR2 SYDVKM. V gave up 6 bases and J gave up 0 bases; unmatched junction bases: 9. The CDR3 DNA reads as TGTGCCAGCAGGACTGACAGGGGGTTTCTAGCCAAAAACATTCAGTACTTC. Its translation is CASRTDRGFLAKNIQYF.

This clonotype turned up a few times. The chain couples TRBV2 to TRBJ2-2; the match to TRBD2 covers 7 bases. The germline V gene encodes CDR1 SNHLY and CDR2 FYNNEI. CDR3 length: 14 residues. V dropped 3 bases and J dropped 5; count of bases not matched to a gene: 3. The CDR3 here is CASSEWRGTGELFF. CDR3 DNA sequence: TGTGCCAGCAGTGAGTGGCGGGGGACCGGGGAGCTGTTTTTT. Supplemented by reference TRBV2 and TRBJ2-2, the full variable domain reads EPEVTQTPSHQVTQMGQEVILRCVPISNHLYFYWYRQILGQKVEFLVSFYNNEISEKSEIFDDQFSVERPDGSNFTLKIRSTKLEDSAMYFCASSEWRGTGELFFGEGSRLTVL.

This chain uses TRBV7-8 with TRBJ1-1; D not resolved. The CDR3 consists of 15 residues. V was clipped by 5 bases and J by 4 bases, with 17 bases between them. Per germline, CDR1 SGHVS and CDR2 FQNEAQ. The CDR3 DNA reads as TGTGCCAGCAGCGCCCCGGCGGGTTCGGGCACTGAAGCTTTCTTT. Translation: CASSAPAGSGTEAFF.

A few counts support this clonotype. The chain carries TRBV9 and TRBJ2-6; no clear D. CDR1 SGDLS and CDR2 YYNGEE come from the germline V gene. V lost 6 bases, J lost 3 bases, and 10 bases lay in between. There are 14 residues in the CDR3. The CDR3 nucleotides read TGTGCCAGCAACCTCGCCTTTGGGGCCAACGTCCTGACTTTC. Protein: CASNLAFGANVLTF.

The table lists this clonotype with a few counts. This chain uses TRBV28 with TRBJ1-2, with 10 positions matching TRBD1. The J segment lost 6 bases and the V segment lost 5 bases, leaving 6 bases of the junction unmatched. Looked up from germline, CDR1 is MDHEN and CDR2 is SYDVKM. CDR3 size: 14 residues. The CDR3 loop reads CASSQSGTGDGYTF. The CDR3, as DNA: TGTGCCAGCAGTCAATCCGGGACAGGGGATGGCTACACCTTC.

This clonotype was picked up many times. This chain links TRBV7-6 with TRBJ1-6; TRBD1 agrees at 8 bases. The trim removed 5 bases at V and 7 bases at J, leaving 7 bases unmatched. Germline CDR1 and CDR2: SGHVS and FNYEAQ. The CDR3 runs 15 residues. CDR3 DNA: TGTGCCAGCAGCGGGGGGCGACAGGGGAATTCACCCCTCCACTTT. This encodes CASSGGRQGNSPLHF.

The V and J genes are TRBV14 and TRBJ2-6; D possibly corresponds to TRBD1 (5 bases). The CDR3 sequence is 16 residues long. Looked up from germline, CDR1 is SGHDN and CDR2 is FVKESK. Trimming shortened V by 7 bases and J by 2 bases, and 15 bases separated the two germline ends. CDR3 sequence reads: CASNQGIMAGANVLTF. The CDR3 nucleotides are TGTGCCAGCAACCAGGGAATAATGGCTGGGGCCAACGTCCTGACTTTC.

In its sample, this clonotype was seen a few times. The V and J genes are TRBV12-3 or TRBV12-4 and TRBJ2-4; TRBD2 aligns across 9 bases. The CDR3 extends over 20 amino acids. V lost 1 base, J lost 0 bases, and 13 bases stayed unmatched. The CDR3 spells CASSLGLIRGGVLAKNIQYF. For the CDR3, the DNA is TGTGCCAGCAGTTTAGGGCTAATTCGCGGGGGGGTTCTAGCCAAAAACATTCAGTACTTC.

The CDR3: CASSLAGTGGSGELFF. The CDR3 DNA reads as TGTGCCAGCAGCTTAGCCGGGACAGGGGGCTCCGGGGAGCTGTTTTTT. The chain has TRBV7-9 and TRBJ2-2, with 12 bases matching TRBD1. Germline trimming cut 0 bases from V and 6 bases from J; bases unmatched to any gene: 2. This CDR3 is built from 16 residues. The germline gives CDR1 SEHNR, CDR2 FQNEAQ (reference sequence).

This clonotype was seen a handful of times. This sequence joins TRBV4-1 and TRBJ2-7; 14 nucleotides agree with TRBD2. V was clipped by 4 bases and J by 2 bases; unmatched bases: 1. Per germline, CDR1 MGHRA and CDR2 YSYEKL. This CDR3 has 15 residues. This CDR3 reads CASSLTSGRAYEQYF. The CDR3 DNA is TGCGCCAGCAGCCTGACTAGCGGGAGGGCCTACGAGCAGTACTTC.

Ten or more counts support this clonotype. This chain links TRBV28 with TRBJ2-5; perhaps TRBD2 as D (5 bases). The CDR3 consists of 13 residues. Trimming shortened V by 5 bases and J by 5 bases, and 12 bases separated the two germline ends. Per the germline V gene, CDR1 is MDHEN and CDR2 is SYDVKM. DNA of the CDR3: TGTGCCAGCAGTGTTACTAGGGTTGAGACCCAGTACTTC. This gives the protein CASSVTRVETQYF.

V is TRBV7-2 and J is TRBJ2-7; D tentatively reads TRBD1 or TRBD2 (5 bases each). The CDR3 has 13 residues. The V end lost 4 bases, the J end lost 3 bases, and 10 bases lay between the germline ends. Germline V CDR1 and CDR2: SGHTA, FQGNSA. As DNA, the CDR3 is TGTGCCAGCAGCTCGGGACCGCGCTACGAGCAGTACTTC. Translating gives CASSSGPRYEQYF.